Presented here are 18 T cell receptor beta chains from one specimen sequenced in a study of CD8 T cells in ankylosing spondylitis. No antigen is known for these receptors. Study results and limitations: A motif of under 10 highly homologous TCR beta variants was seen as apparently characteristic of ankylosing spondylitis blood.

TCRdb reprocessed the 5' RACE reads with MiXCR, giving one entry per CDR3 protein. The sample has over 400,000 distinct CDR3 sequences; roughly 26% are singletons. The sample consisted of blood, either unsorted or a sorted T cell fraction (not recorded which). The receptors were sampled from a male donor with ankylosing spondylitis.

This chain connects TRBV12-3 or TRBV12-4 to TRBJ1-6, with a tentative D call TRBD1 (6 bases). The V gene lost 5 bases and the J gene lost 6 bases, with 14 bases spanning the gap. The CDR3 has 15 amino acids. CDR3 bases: TGTGCCAGCAGTCGGTCTGAAGGGGGTAATTCACCCCTCCACTTT. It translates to CASSRSEGGNSPLHF.

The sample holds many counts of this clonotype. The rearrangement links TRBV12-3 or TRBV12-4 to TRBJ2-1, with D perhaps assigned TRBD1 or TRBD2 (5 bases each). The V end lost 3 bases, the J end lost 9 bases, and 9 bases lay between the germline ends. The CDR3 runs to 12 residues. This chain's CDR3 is CASSFPRGEQFF. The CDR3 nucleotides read TGTGCCAGCAGTTTTCCGAGGGGTGAGCAGTTCTTC.

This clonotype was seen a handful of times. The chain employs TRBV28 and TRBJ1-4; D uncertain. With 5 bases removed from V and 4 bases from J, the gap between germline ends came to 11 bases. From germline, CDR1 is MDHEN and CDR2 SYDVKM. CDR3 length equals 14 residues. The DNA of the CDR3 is TGTGCCAGCAGTCCCCAGACCTATAATGAAAAACTGTTTTTT. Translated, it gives CASSPQTYNEKLFF.

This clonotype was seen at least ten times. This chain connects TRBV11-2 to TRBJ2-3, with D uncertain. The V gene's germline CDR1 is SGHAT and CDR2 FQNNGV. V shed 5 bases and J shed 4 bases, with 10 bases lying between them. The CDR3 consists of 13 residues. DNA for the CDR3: TGTGCCAGCAGCCCACCCCCAGCAGATACGCAGTATTTT. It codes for CASSPPPADTQYF.

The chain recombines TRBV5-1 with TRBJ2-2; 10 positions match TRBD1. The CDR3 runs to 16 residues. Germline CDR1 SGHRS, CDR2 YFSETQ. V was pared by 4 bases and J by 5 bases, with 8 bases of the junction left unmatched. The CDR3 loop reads CASSATGQGRTGELFF. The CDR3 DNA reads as TGCGCCAGCAGCGCGACGGGACAGGGGCGGACCGGGGAGCTGTTTTTT.

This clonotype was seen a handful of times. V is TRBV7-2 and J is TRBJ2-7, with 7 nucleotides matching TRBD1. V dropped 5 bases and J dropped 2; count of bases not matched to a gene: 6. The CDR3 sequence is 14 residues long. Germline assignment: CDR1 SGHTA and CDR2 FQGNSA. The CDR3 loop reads CASSPGQEPYEQYF. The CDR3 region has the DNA TGTGCCAGCAGCCCAGGACAGGAACCCTACGAGCAGTACTTC.

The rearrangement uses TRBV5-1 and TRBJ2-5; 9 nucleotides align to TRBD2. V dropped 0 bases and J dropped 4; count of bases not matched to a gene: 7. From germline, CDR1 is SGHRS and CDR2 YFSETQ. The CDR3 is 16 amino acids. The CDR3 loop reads CASSLGQETSGETQYF. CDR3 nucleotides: TGCGCCAGCAGCTTGGGTCAAGAGACTAGCGGAGAGACCCAGTACTTC. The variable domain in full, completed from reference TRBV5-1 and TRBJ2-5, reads KAGVTQTPRYLIKTRGQQVTLSCSPISGHRSVSWYQQTPGQGLQFLFEYFSETQRNKGNFPGRFSGRQFSNSRSEMNVSTLELGDSALYLCASSLGQETSGETQYFGPGTRLLVL.

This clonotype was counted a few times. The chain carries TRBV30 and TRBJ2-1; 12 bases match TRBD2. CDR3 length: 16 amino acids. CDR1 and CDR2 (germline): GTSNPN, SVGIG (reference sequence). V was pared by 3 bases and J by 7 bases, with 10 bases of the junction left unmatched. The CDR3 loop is CAWRKGASGRGNEQFF. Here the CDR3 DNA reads TGTGCCTGGAGAAAGGGGGCTAGCGGGAGGGGTAATGAGCAGTTCTTC.

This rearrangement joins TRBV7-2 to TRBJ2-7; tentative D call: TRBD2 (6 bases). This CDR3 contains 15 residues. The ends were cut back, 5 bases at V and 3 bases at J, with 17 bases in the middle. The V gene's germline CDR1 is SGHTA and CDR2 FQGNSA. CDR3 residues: CASSRSVAANYEQYF. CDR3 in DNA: TGTGCCAGCAGCCGCTCAGTAGCGGCTAACTACGAGCAGTACTTC.

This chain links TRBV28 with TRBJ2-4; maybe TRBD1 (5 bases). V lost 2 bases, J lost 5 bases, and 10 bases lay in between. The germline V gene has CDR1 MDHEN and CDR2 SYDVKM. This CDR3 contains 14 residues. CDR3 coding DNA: TGTGCCAGCAGTTTAGGACACTGGGAAAACATTCAGTACTTC. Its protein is CASSLGHWENIQYF.

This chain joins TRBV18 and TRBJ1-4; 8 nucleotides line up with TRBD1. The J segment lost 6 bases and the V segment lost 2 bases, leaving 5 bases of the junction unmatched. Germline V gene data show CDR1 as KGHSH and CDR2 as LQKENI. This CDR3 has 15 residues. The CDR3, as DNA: TGTGCCAGCTCACCAGATCAGGGGGCTGATGAAAAACTGTTTTTT. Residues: CASSPDQGADEKLFF.

Here the CDR3 reads CASSPTETQYF. The CDR3 nucleotides read TGTGCCAGCAGCCCCACAGAGACCCAGTACTTC. The chain carries TRBV7-9 and TRBJ2-5, with D unclear. Germline CDR1 reads SEHNR; CDR2 reads FQNEAQ (reference sequence). The CDR3 runs 11 residues. V was clipped by 5 bases and J by 4 bases, with 5 bases between them.

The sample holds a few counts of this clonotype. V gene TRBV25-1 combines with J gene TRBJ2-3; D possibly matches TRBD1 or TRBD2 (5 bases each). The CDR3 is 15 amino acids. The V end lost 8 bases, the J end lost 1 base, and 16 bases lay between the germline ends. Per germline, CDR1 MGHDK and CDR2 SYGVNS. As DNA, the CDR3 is TGTGCCAGCGCGGTTGGGGACGCCGGCACAGATACGCAGTATTTT. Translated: CASAVGDAGTDTQYF.

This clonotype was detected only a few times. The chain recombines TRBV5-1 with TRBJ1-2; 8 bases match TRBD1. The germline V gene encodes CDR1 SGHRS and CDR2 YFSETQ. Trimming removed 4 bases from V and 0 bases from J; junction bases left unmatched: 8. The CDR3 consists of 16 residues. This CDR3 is CASSHQGQAPNYGYTF. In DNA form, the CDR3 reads TGCGCCAGCAGCCACCAGGGACAGGCGCCTAACTATGGCTACACCTTC.

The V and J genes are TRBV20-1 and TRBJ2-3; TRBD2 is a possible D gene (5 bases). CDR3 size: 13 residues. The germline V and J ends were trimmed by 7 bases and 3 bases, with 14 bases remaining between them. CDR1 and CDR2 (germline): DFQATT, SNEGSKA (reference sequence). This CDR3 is CSVPRERTDTQYF. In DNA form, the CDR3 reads TGCAGTGTCCCGAGGGAACGGACAGATACGCAGTATTTT.

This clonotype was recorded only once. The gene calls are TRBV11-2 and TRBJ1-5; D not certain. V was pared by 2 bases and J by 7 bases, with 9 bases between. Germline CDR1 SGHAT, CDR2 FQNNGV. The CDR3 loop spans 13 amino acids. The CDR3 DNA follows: TGTGCCAGCAGCTTACAGGAGGGACAGCCCCAGCATTTT. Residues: CASSLQEGQPQHF.

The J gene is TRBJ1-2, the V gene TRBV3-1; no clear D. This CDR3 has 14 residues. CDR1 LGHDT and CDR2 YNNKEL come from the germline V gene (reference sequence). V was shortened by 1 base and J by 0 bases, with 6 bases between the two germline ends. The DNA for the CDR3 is TGTGCCAGCAGCCAAGCGGGAGCTAACTATGGCTACACCTTC. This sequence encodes CASSQAGANYGYTF.

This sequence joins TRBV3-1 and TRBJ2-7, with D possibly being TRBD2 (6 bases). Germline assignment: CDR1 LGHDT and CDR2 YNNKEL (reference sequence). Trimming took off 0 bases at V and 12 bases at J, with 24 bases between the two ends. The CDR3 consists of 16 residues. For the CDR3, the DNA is TGTGCCAGCAGCCAAGACCGTGGGGGAGAGAGCGGGTTGTGGTACGTC. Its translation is CASSQDRGGESGLWYV.